This T cell receptor beta chain was obtained from a study of CD8 T cells in Susac syndrome. An amount of RNA that ranged from roughly 0.45 to 1 ug was reverse transcribed with random hexamers. Amplification of TCR beta CDR3 by immunoSEQ multiplex PCR spanned 54 Vbeta and 13 Jbeta. TCRdb passed the immunoSEQ multiplex PCR reads through MiXCR, listing each CDR3 protein once. Here the sample spans about 300,000 distinct CDR3 sequences, about 90% being singletons. The ends were cut back, 0 bases at V and 7 bases at J, with 16 bases in the middle. The CDR3 has 15 amino acids. Per the germline V gene, CDR1 is SGHDT and CDR2 is YYEEEE. TCR beta was sequenced from blood CD8+ and CD4+ T cells. Treatment-naive patients with stable or active relapsing-remitting disease were the multiple sclerosis controls.

The sequence was obtained from a human donor with multiple sclerosis. Sequenced sample: CD4+ T cells from PBMCs. This chain links TRBV5-6 with TRBJ1-1; a weak D match, TRBD1 (6 bases). The CDR3 spells CASSLVTGRWGEAFF. The CDR3, as DNA: TGTGCCAGCAGCTTGGTGACAGGACGATGGGGTGAAGCTTTCTTT.